This entry lists 25 T cell receptor beta chains sequenced from one sample in a study of CD8+CD57+ T cells in acquired aplastic anemia. Individuals selected for sequencing had exhibited CD8+CD57+ cell expansion on flow cytometry. Genomic DNA was employed as the template in profiling TCR beta VDJ and CDR3. Each CDR3 protein gets one entry after TCRdb re-called the reads with MiXCR. The repertoire consists of 120,000 or so distinct CDR3 sequences, with approximately 41% occurring once and the leading ten covering over 2%. The sample taken for sequencing was sorted CD4+, CD8+, or CD8+CD57+ T cells (not recorded which) from PBMCs. These receptors all stem from a human donor with aplastic anemia.

This clonotype was seen at least ten times. CDR3 region: CASWGGTPRGYTF. CDR3 nucleotides: TGTGCCAGCTGGGGCGGGACTCCCAGGGGCTACACCTTC. The rearrangement links TRBV6-1 to TRBJ1-2, with D possibly TRBD1 on 5 matching bases. The CDR3 consists of 13 residues. The ends were cut back, 8 bases at V and 8 bases at J, with 18 bases in the middle. Germline lookup yields CDR1 MNHNS and CDR2 SASEGT.

This clonotype was seen ten or more times. The V and J genes are TRBV20-1 and TRBJ1-3, with D possibly TRBD1 on 6 matching bases. Germline values: CDR1 DFQATT, CDR2 SNEGSKA (reference sequence). V was pared by 4 bases and J by 0 bases, with 13 bases between. The CDR3 contains 15 residues. CDR3 sequence: CSATLDRGSGNTIYF. The CDR3 coding sequence is TGCAGTGCTACCTTGGACAGAGGCTCTGGAAACACCATATATTTT.

At least ten counts were recorded for this clonotype. The chain has TRBV6-1 and TRBJ1-5, with 11 nucleotides matching TRBD1. V lost 6 bases and J lost 6; bases outside the gene matches: 13. This CDR3 has 17 amino acids. Germline V gene lookup returns CDR1 MNHNS and CDR2 SASEGT. The CDR3 reads CASSHLSGQGGIQPQHF. CDR3 DNA sequence: TGTGCCAGCAGCCACCTTTCGGGACAGGGGGGTATTCAGCCCCAGCATTTT.

The chain has TRBV10-3 and TRBJ1-6; no clear D. The length of the CDR3 is 13 residues. V was cut by 7 bases and J by 6 bases, with 10 bases left in between. Germline V gene lookup returns CDR1 ENHRY and CDR2 SYGVKD. The CDR3 spells CAITGIRNSPLHF. The CDR3 DNA reads as TGTGCCATCACCGGTATTCGTAATTCACCCCTCCACTTT.

V gene TRBV20-1 combines with J gene TRBJ2-5; D not certain. With 4 bases removed from V and 0 bases from J, the gap between germline ends came to 9 bases. This CDR3 region has 13 residues. CDR1 is DFQATT and CDR2 is SNEGSKA in the germline V gene (reference sequence). The CDR3 nucleotides read TGCAGTGCTACAGAATCCTACCAAGAGACCCAGTACTTC. The encoded protein is CSATESYQETQYF.

The genes are TRBV12-3 or TRBV12-4 and TRBJ1-2, with 9 positions matching TRBD1. The V gene end was trimmed by 7 bases and the J gene end by 6 bases; junction bases not matched to a gene: 6. The CDR3 is 13 residues long. DNA of the CDR3: TGTGCCAGCACCGGGACAGGGAGCGATGGCTACACCTTC. Its protein product is CASTGTGSDGYTF.

This clonotype was detected many times. The gene calls are TRBV9 and TRBJ1-1; the D is unclear. V was shortened by 0 bases and J by 4 bases, with 13 bases between the two germline ends. Germline V gene data show CDR1 as SGDLS and CDR2 as YYNGEE. The length of the CDR3 is 15 residues. CDR3 in DNA: TGTGCCAGCAGCGTAGACCCGGGGAGAAGCACTGAAGCTTTCTTT. Its translation: CASSVDPGRSTEAFF.

This chain joins TRBV24-1 and TRBJ2-7, with 7 nucleotides matching TRBD1. V gave up 2 bases and J gave up 2 bases; unmatched junction bases: 5. This CDR3 spans 15 amino acids. Looked up from germline, CDR1 is KGHDR and CDR2 is SFDVKD. The CDR3, as DNA: TGTGCCACCAGTGATTCGGGACAGAGACCCTACGAGCAGTACTTC. Its translation is CATSDSGQRPYEQYF.

At least ten counts were recorded for this clonotype. The V call is TRBV6-5, the J call TRBJ1-5; TRBD1 is a possible D gene (6 bases). This CDR3 has 13 amino acids. V lost 6 bases, J lost 5 bases, and 11 bases lay in between. The germline V gene has CDR1 MNHEY and CDR2 SVGAGI. The CDR3 loop is CASSPDSYQPQHF. CDR3 nucleotides: TGTGCCAGCAGCCCGGACAGTTATCAGCCCCAGCATTTT.

The V and J genes are TRBV12-3 or TRBV12-4 and TRBJ1-4, with 7 bases fitting TRBD1. V gave up 3 bases and J gave up 4 bases; unmatched junction bases: 2. There are 14 residues in the CDR3. The CDR3 nucleotides read TGTGCCAGCAGTTTGTCAGGGGGTAATGAAAAACTGTTTTTT. This encodes CASSLSGGNEKLFF.

This clonotype was recorded many times. CDR3 amino acids: CASSAGQNYGYTF. The CDR3 DNA reads as TGTGCCAGCAGTGCCGGGCAGAACTATGGCTACACCTTC. The chain employs TRBV2 and TRBJ1-2; no clear D gene. The CDR3 contains 13 residues. Looked up from germline, CDR1 is SNHLY and CDR2 is FYNNEI. Trimming cost V 4 bases and J 2 bases, with 8 bases left between them.

The chain has TRBV6-1 and TRBJ2-1, with TRBD2 matching over 11 bases. CDR1 MNHNS and CDR2 SASEGT come from the germline V gene. V was clipped by 8 bases and J by 10 bases; unmatched bases: 10. The CDR3 spans 14 residues. The CDR3 here is CASSSLAGGGEQFF. The CDR3 DNA is TGTGCCAGCTCCTCGTTAGCGGGGGGGGGGGAGCAGTTCTTC.

This clonotype occurred many times. The CDR3 DNA is TGTGCCAGCATAGCAAGAGATTCACCCCTCCACTTT. Its translation: CASIARDSPLHF. The chain is built from TRBV6-4 and TRBJ1-6; D unresolved. Germline V gives CDR1 MRHNA, CDR2 SNTAGT. The V end was cut by 7 bases, the J end by 8 bases, with 9 bases between. The CDR3 extends over 12 amino acids.

This clonotype was observed many times. The J gene is TRBJ1-2, the V gene TRBV28, with TRBD1 as a possible D gene (5 bases). The CDR3 contains 14 residues. Between the trimmed V and J ends, which lost 6 bases and 7 bases, there was a span of 18 bases. Germline V lookup: CDR1 MDHEN, CDR2 SYDVKM. The CDR3 DNA reads TGTGCCAGCAGGTCCACCGGGACGGCCGTTGGCTACACCTTC. The encoded protein is CASRSTGTAVGYTF.

This clonotype occurred many times. V and J are TRBV5-5 and TRBJ2-3; D is ambiguous. V gave up 0 bases and J gave up 6 bases, with 8 bases separating them. This CDR3 is built from 13 residues. Per germline, CDR1 SGHKS and CDR2 YYEKEE (reference sequence). In DNA, the CDR3 is TGTGCCAGCAGCTTGGTAGGGTCTGATACGCAGTATTTT. Residues: CASSLVGSDTQYF.

V gene TRBV25-1 combines with J gene TRBJ1-6; maybe TRBD1 (6 bases). CDR1 and CDR2 from the germline V gene are MGHDK and SYGVNS. The V end lost 3 bases, the J end lost 5 bases, and 11 bases lay between the germline ends. CDR3 length equals 15 residues. The CDR3 sequence: CASSDGQLDNSPLHF. CDR3 in DNA: TGTGCCAGCAGTGACGGACAGCTTGATAATTCACCCCTCCACTTT.

Many counts were recorded for this clonotype. The chain employs TRBV12-3 or TRBV12-4 and TRBJ2-7, with a weak D call TRBD1 (6 bases). Between the trimmed V and J ends, which lost 6 bases and 3 bases, there was a span of 12 bases. This CDR3 contains 13 residues. The CDR3, as DNA: TGTGCCAGCAGCCCGGGACACCTCTACGAGCAGTACGTC. Translating it yields CASSPGHLYEQYV.

The V and J genes are TRBV20-1 and TRBJ2-1, with a tentative D call TRBD2 (6 bases). Germline CDR1 DFQATT, CDR2 SNEGSKA (reference sequence). The CDR3 is 12 amino acids. CDR3: CSASSSAYEQFF. CDR3 coding DNA: TGCAGCGCCTCGTCTAGCGCCTATGAGCAGTTCTTC.

The V gene is TRBV2, the J gene TRBJ1-2; weak D call: TRBD1 (5 bases). The CDR3 spans 15 residues. V lost 3 bases and J lost 1, with 12 bases in between. Germline V gene data show CDR1 as SNHLY and CDR2 as FYNNEI. For the CDR3, the DNA is TGTGCCAGCAGTGATACGGGACTGATTAACTATGGCTACACCTTC. Translation: CASSDTGLINYGYTF.

The table lists this clonotype with a count of one. The chain employs TRBV15 and TRBJ2-1; D gene uncertain. CDR3 length: 13 residues. CDR1 and CDR2 from the germline V gene are LNHNV and YYDKDF (reference sequence). The V end lost 0 bases, the J end lost 4 bases, and 4 bases lay between the germline ends. CDR3 nucleotide sequence: TGTGCCACCAGCAGAGACACGTACAATGAGCAGTTCTTC. Translated, it gives CATSRDTYNEQFF.

This clonotype has at least ten counts. The chain combines TRBV7-2 with TRBJ2-2; D not certain. Trimming stripped 3 bases from V and 0 bases from J, with 5 bases between. This CDR3 region has 14 residues. The germline gives CDR1 SGHTA, CDR2 FQGNSA. The CDR3 loop is CASSFDSNTGELFF. The CDR3 DNA sequence: TGTGCCAGCAGCTTTGATTCGAACACCGGGGAGCTGTTTTTT.

The chain recombines TRBV5-1 with TRBJ2-5, with TRBD1 matching 8 bases. The CDR3 contains 15 residues. Germline V gene sequence: CDR1 SGHRS, CDR2 YFSETQ. Losses at the gene ends were 2 bases for V and 11 bases for J; bases not matched to a gene: 14. The CDR3 reads CASSLSPGGSREQYF. As DNA, the CDR3 is TGCGCCAGCAGCTTATCTCCAGGGGGCTCGAGGGAGCAGTACTTC.

Many counts were recorded for this clonotype. The chain couples TRBV20-1 to TRBJ2-1; D ambiguous. Germline CDR1 is DFQATT and CDR2 is SNEGSKA (reference sequence). The CDR3 runs 14 residues. V gave up 5 bases and J gave up 5 bases, with 16 bases separating them. The CDR3 loop is CSAGRAEMHNEQFF. DNA of the CDR3: TGCAGTGCTGGACGGGCCGAAATGCACAATGAGCAGTTCTTC.

The CDR3 DNA reads TGTGCCACCAGCAGAGCGGGTCTAAGCAATCAGCCCCAGCATTTT. It yields the protein CATSRAGLSNQPQHF. The chain recombines TRBV15 with TRBJ1-5; D unclear. The CDR3 length is 15 residues. CDR1 LNHNV and CDR2 YYDKDF come from the germline V gene (reference sequence). The V and J ends lost 1 base and 1 base respectively, with 8 bases between them. Full variable domain (remainder filled in from reference TRBV15 and TRBJ1-5): DAMVIQNPRYQVTQFGKPVTLSCSQTLNHNVMYWYQQKSSQAPKLLFHYYDKDFNNEADTPDNFQSRRPNTSFCFLDIRSPGLGDTAMYLCATSRAGLSNQPQHFGDGTRLSIL.

This clonotype was detected ten times or more. The rearrangement joins TRBV9 to TRBJ2-3; the match to TRBD1 covers 7 bases. Germline V CDR1 and CDR2: SGDLS, YYNGEE. With V trimmed by 0 bases and J by 1 base, 5 bases remained unmatched. The CDR3 runs 16 residues. The CDR3, as DNA: TGTGCCAGCAGCGTAGGGGCGGACAGGCGCACAGATACGCAGTATTTT. Protein: CASSVGADRRTDTQYF. Looking up the rest from reference TRBV9 and TRBJ2-3 gives the full variable domain: DSGVTQTPKHLITATGQRVTLRCSPRSGDLSVYWYQQSLDQGLQFLIQYYNGEERAKGNILERFSAQQFPDLHSELNLSSLELGDSALYFCASSVGADRRTDTQYFGPGTRLTVL.